One and the same sample provided the 3 T cell receptor beta chains below, sequenced in a study of blood T cell repertoires in COVID-19. The table came from immunoSEQ multiplex PCR; TCRdb's copy has only in-frame clones and leaves some out. The profile shows 31,000 or so clones, 90% of them singletons. Sequenced: peripheral blood. The origin of the receptors is a man between 60 and 70 years old with active COVID-19.

The CDR3 nucleotides read TGTGCCAGCAGTTACTCGAGCTCCGTAGATACGCAGTATTTT. Residues: CASSYSSSVDTQYF. This chain uses TRBV6-2 or TRBV6-3 with TRBJ2-3; D is undetermined. The germline V gene has CDR1 MNHEY and CDR2 SVGEGT. The CDR3 sequence is 14 residues long. The ends were cut back, 0 bases at V and 5 bases at J, with 9 bases in the middle.

The chain links TRBV24-1 to TRBJ2-4; D is possibly TRBD1 (6 bases). V was pared by 6 bases and J by 1 base, with 9 bases between. The CDR3 has 14 amino acids. Germline V lookup: CDR1 KGHDR, CDR2 SFDVKD. CDR3 sequence (DNA): TGTGCCACCAGTTGGACAGCCGCCAAAAACATTCAGTACTTC. It is translated as CATSWTAAKNIQYF.

The chain uses TRBV19 and TRBJ1-2; D perhaps matches TRBD1 (5 bases). Between the trimmed V and J ends, which lost 2 bases and 5 bases, there was a span of 12 bases. CDR1 is LNHDA, CDR2 SQIVND, per germline (reference sequence). This CDR3 has 14 amino acids. CDR3 residues: CASSIQGSWYGYTF. Written as DNA, the CDR3 is TGTGCCAGTAGTATACAGGGAAGTTGGTATGGCTACACCTTC.